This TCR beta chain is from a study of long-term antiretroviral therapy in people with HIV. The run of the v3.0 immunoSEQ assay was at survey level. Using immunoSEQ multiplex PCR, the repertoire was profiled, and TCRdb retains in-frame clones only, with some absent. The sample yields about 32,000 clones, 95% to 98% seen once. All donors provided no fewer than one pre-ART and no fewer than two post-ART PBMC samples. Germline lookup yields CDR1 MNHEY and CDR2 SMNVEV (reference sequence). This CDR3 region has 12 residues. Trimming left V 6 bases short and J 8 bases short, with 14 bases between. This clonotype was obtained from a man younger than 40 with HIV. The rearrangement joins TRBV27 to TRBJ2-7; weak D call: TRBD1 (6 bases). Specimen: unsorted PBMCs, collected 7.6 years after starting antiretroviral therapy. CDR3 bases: TGTGCCAGCAGCCTGGACAGCCAGCAGCAGTACTTC. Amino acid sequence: CASSLDSQQQYF.